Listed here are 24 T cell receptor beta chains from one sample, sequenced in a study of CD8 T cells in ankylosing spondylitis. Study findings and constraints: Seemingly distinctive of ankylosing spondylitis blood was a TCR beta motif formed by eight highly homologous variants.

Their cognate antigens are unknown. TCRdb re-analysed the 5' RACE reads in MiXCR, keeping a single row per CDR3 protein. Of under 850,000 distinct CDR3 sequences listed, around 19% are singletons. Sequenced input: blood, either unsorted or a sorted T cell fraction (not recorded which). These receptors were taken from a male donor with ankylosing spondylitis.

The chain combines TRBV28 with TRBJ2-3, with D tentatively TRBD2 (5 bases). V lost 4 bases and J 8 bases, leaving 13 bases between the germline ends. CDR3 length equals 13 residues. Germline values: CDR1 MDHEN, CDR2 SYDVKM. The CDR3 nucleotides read TGTGCCAGCAGTTCCGCGGGTCGCGGTACGCAGTATTTT. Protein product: CASSSAGRGTQYF.

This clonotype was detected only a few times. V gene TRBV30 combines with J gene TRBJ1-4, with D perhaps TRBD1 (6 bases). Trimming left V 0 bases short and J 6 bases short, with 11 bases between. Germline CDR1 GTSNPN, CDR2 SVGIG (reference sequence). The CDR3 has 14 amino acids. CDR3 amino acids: CAWSVGGAYEKLFF. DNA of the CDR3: TGTGCCTGGAGTGTGGGGGGGGCATATGAAAAACTGTTTTTT.

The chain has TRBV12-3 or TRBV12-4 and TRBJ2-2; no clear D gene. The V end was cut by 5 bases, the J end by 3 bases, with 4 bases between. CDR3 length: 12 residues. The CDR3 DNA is TGTGCCAGCAGTATTCACACCGGGGAGCTGTTTTTT. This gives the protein CASSIHTGELFF.

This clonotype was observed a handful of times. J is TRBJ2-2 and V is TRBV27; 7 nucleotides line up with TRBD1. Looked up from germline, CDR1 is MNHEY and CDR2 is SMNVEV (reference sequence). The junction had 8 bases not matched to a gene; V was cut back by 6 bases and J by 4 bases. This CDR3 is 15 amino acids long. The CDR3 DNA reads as TGTGCCAGCAGATACAGGGGTACTAGCACCGGGGAGCTGTTTTTT. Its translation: CASRYRGTSTGELFF.

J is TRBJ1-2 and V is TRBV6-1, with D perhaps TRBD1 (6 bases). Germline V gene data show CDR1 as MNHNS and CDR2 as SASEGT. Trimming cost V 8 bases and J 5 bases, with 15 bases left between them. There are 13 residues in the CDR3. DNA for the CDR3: TGTGCCAGCCGAGCCGCAGGGGTGTATGGCTACACCTTC. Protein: CASRAAGVYGYTF.

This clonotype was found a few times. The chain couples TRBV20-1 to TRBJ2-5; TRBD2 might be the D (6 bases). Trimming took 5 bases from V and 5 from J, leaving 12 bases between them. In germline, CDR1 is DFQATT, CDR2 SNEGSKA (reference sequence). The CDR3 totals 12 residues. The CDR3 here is CSAPTRLETQYF. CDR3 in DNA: TGCAGTGCTCCGACTAGATTGGAGACCCAGTACTTC.

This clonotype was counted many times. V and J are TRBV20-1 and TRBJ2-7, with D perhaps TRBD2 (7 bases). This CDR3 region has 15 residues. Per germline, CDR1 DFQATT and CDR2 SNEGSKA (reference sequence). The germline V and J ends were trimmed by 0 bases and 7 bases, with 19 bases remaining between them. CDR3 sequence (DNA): TGCAGTGCTAGAGATACTCCGGGGGGCCCGGATGAGCAGTACTTC. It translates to CSARDTPGGPDEQYF.

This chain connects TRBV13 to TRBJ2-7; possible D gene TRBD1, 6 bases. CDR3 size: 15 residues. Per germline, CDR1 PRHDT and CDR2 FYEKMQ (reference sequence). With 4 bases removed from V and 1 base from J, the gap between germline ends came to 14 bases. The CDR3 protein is CASSSTGNGSYEQYF. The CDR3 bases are TGTGCCAGCAGCTCGACAGGAAATGGGTCCTACGAGCAGTACTTC.

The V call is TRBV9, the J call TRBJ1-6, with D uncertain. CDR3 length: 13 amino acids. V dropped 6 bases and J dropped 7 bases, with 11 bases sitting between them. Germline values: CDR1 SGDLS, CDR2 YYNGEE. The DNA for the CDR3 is TGTGCCAGCAATCCGGGGTCAAATTCACCCCTCCACTTT. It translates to CASNPGSNSPLHF.

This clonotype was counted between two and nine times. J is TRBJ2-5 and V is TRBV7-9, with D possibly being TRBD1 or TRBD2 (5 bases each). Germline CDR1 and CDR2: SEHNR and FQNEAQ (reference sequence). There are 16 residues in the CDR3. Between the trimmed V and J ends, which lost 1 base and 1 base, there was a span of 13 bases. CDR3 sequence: CASSLDERGFQETQYF. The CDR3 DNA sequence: TGTGCCAGCAGCTTAGATGAACGGGGCTTCCAAGAGACCCAGTACTTC.

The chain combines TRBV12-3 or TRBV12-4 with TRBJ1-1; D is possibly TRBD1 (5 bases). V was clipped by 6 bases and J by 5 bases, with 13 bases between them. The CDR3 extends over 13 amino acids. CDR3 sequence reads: CASSWDGATEAFF. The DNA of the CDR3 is TGTGCCAGCAGCTGGGACGGAGCTACTGAAGCTTTCTTT.

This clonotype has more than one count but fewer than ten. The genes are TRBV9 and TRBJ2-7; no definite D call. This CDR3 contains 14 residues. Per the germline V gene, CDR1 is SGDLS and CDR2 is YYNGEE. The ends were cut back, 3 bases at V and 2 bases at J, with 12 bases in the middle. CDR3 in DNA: TGTGCCAGCAGCGCGGACGGACCAGCCTACGAGCAGTACTTC. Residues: CASSADGPAYEQYF.

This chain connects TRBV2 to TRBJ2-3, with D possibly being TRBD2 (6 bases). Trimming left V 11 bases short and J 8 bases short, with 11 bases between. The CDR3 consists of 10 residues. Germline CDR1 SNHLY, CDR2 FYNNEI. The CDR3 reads CAHGGTTQYF. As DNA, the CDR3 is TGTGCCCACGGCGGGACTACGCAGTATTTT.

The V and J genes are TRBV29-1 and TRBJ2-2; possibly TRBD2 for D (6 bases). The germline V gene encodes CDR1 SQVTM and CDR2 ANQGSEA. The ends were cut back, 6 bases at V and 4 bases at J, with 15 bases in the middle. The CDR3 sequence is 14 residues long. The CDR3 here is CSVFTGLITGELFF. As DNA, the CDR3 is TGCAGCGTATTCACGGGACTTATCACCGGGGAGCTGTTTTTT.

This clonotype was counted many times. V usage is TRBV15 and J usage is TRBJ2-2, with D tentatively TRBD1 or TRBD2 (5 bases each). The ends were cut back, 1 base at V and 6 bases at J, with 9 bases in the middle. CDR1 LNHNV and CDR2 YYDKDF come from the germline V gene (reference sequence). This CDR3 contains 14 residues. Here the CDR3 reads CATSRGGESGELFF. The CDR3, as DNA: TGTGCCACCAGCAGAGGAGGGGAGTCCGGGGAGCTGTTTTTT.

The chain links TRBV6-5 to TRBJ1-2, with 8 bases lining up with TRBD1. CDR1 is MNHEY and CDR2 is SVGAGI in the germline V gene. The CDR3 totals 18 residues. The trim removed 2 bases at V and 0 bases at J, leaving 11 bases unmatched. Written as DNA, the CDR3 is TGTGCCAGCAGTTACACAGGGGGTCTAGGTGGAGCTAACTATGGCTACACCTTC. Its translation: CASSYTGGLGGANYGYTF.

CDR3 protein: CASSSAGRSTDTQYF. The CDR3 DNA reads as TGTGCCAGCAGCTCAGCGGGTCGGAGCACAGATACGCAGTATTTT. J is TRBJ2-3 and V is TRBV11-2; a possible D gene is TRBD2 (6 bases). The CDR3 loop spans 15 amino acids. Germline values: CDR1 SGHAT, CDR2 FQNNGV. The germline V and J ends were trimmed by 4 bases and 0 bases, with 11 bases remaining between them.

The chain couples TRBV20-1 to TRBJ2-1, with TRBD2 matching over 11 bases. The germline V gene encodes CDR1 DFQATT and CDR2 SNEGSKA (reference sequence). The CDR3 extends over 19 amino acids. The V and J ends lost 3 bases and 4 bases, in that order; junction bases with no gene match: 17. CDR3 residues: CSARSGTSGLLGVYNEQFF. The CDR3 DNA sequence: TGCAGTGCTAGGTCAGGGACTAGCGGCCTCCTAGGGGTGTACAATGAGCAGTTCTTC.

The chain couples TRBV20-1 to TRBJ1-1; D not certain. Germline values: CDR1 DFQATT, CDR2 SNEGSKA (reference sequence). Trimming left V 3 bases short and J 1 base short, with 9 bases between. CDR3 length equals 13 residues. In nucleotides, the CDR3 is TGCAGTGCTAGCCCGATGCCGAACACTGAAGCTTTCTTT. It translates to CSASPMPNTEAFF.

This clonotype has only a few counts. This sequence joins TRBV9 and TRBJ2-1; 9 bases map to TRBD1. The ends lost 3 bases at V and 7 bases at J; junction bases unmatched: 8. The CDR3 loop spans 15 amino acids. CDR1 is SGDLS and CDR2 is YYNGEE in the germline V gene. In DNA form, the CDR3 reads TGTGCCAGCAGCGCTGGAGGACAGGGGTATAATGAGCAGTTCTTC. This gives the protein CASSAGGQGYNEQFF.

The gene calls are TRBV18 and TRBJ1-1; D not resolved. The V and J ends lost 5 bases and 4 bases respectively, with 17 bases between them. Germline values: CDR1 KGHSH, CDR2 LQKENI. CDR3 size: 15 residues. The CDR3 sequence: CASSSGSGRRTEAFF. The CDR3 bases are TGTGCCAGCTCATCCGGCTCAGGTCGGCGCACTGAAGCTTTCTTT.

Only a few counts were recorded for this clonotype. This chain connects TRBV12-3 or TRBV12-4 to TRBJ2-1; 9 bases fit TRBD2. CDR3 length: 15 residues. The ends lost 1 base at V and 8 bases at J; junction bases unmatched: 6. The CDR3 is CASSLERGVVDEQFF. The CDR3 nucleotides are TGTGCCAGCAGTTTAGAGCGGGGGGTTGTAGATGAGCAGTTCTTC.

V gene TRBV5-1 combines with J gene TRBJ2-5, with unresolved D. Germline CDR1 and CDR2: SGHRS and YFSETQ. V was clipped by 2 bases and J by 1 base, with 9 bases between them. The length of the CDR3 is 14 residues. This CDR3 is CASSFFSAQETQYF. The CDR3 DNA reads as TGCGCCAGCAGCTTCTTCTCCGCCCAAGAGACCCAGTACTTC.

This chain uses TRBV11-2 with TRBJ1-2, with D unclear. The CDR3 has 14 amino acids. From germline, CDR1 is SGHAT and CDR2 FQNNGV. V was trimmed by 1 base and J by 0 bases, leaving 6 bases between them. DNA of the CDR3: TGTGCCAGCAGCTTAGCCAGTACTAACTATGGCTACACCTTC. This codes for CASSLASTNYGYTF.